The 30 T cell receptor beta chains listed next were all sequenced from one sample in a study of blood T cell repertoires in COVID-19. Produced via immunoSEQ multiplex PCR; TCRdb's table is partial and in-frame only. This table holds 450,000 to 500,000 clones, around nine tenths found once. Sequenced: PBMCs or T cells enriched from blood (not recorded which). These TCRs come from a woman in her fifties or sixties who had recovered from COVID-19.

This chain links TRBV5-5 with TRBJ2-5; 8 bases line up with TRBD2. The trim removed 2 bases at V and 5 bases at J, leaving 8 bases unmatched. Germline CDR1 is SGHKS and CDR2 is YYEKEE (reference sequence). This CDR3 comprises 15 residues. For the CDR3, the DNA is TGTGCCAGCAGCTTCACCCAGCGCGGGGGGGAGACCCAGTACTTC. It is translated as CASSFTQRGGETQYF.

The CDR3 nucleotides are TGTGCCAGCAGCTTAGGACTAGCGGGGAACACGCAGTATTTT. The encoded protein is CASSLGLAGNTQYF. The V and J genes are TRBV7-2 and TRBJ2-3, with TRBD2 matching over 11 bases. Trimming took 1 base from V and 9 from J; bases not matched to a gene: 3. The CDR3 is made up of 14 amino acids. Germline V gene sequence: CDR1 SGHTA, CDR2 FQGNSA.

In its sample, this clone was seen once. The genes are TRBV11-2 and TRBJ2-6; TRBD2 matches 7 bases. Germline V CDR1 and CDR2: SGHAT, FQNNGV. The CDR3 consists of 15 residues. The V and J ends lost 3 bases and 1 base, in that order; junction bases with no gene match: 0. The CDR3 nucleotides read TGTGCCAGCAGCTTGCGGGGGTCTGGGGCCAACGTCCTGACTTTC. Amino acid sequence: CASSLRGSGANVLTF.

The chain has TRBV5-1 and TRBJ2-3; 10 bases map to TRBD2. V trimming: 3 bases; J trimming: 6 bases; junction bases outside the gene matches: 4. Germline lookup yields CDR1 SGHRS and CDR2 YFSETQ. This CDR3 has 14 residues. CDR3 region: CASSWGLAKDTQYF. The CDR3, as DNA: TGCGCCAGCAGCTGGGGACTAGCGAAGGATACGCAGTATTTT.

To note about this clone: Within the sample, other DNA sequences also encode this same CDR3. This sequence joins TRBV14 and TRBJ1-1, with D unclear. The germline V and J ends were trimmed by 3 bases and 5 bases, with 13 bases remaining between them. The CDR3 totals 14 residues. Germline V gene sequence: CDR1 SGHDN, CDR2 FVKESK. As DNA, the CDR3 is TGTGCCAGCAGCCACCGAGGGAGGTGGACTGAAGCTTTCTTT. This gives the protein CASSHRGRWTEAFF.

The chain combines TRBV15 with TRBJ1-1; maybe TRBD1 (5 bases). Germline CDR1 reads LNHNV; CDR2 reads YYDKDF (reference sequence). Trimming stripped 3 bases from V and 0 bases from J, with 11 bases between. The CDR3 runs 15 residues. CDR3: CATSRGGTLNTEAFF. As DNA, the CDR3 is TGTGCCACCAGCAGGGGGGGGACCTTGAACACTGAAGCTTTCTTT.

The V call is TRBV4-1, the J call TRBJ1-2, with a tentative D call TRBD1 (5 bases). CDR1 MGHRA and CDR2 YSYEKL come from the germline V gene. The V and J ends lost 1 base and 3 bases respectively, with 9 bases between them. The CDR3 runs to 14 residues. The CDR3 here is CASSQAGLDYGYTF. The CDR3 DNA reads as TGCGCCAGCAGCCAAGCGGGACTGGACTATGGCTACACCTTC.

The V call is TRBV6-5, the J call TRBJ1-2; D is undetermined. Germline lookup yields CDR1 MNHEY and CDR2 SVGAGI. Trimming stripped 0 bases from V and 1 base from J, with 9 bases between. The CDR3 covers 15 residues. This CDR3 reads CASSYSPLGNYGYTF. The CDR3 DNA reads TGTGCCAGCAGTTACTCTCCCCTCGGTAACTATGGCTACACCTTC.

In its sample, this clone was seen once. The V call is TRBV30, the J call TRBJ2-7, with 11 bases lining up with TRBD1. J lost 3 bases, V lost 2 bases, and 6 bases had no gene match. CDR1 and CDR2 (germline): GTSNPN, SVGIG (reference sequence). The CDR3 loop spans 15 amino acids. The CDR3 DNA reads TGTGCCTGGAGTTCAGGGGGGACAGGGGGCTACGAGCAGTACTTC. Translation gives CAWSSGGTGGYEQYF.

This chain connects TRBV2 to TRBJ2-1; the match to TRBD2 covers 8 bases. V dropped 5 bases and J dropped 2; count of bases not matched to a gene: 8. The CDR3 runs to 16 residues. From germline, CDR1 is SNHLY and CDR2 FYNNEI. CDR3 protein: CASSIVPGLAYNEQFF. CDR3 nucleotide sequence: TGTGCCAGCAGTATAGTCCCGGGACTAGCCTACAATGAGCAGTTCTTC.

This chain links TRBV1 with TRBJ2-7; TRBD2, the table's D call, lacks a check against the DNA. TRBV1 is shown as a pseudogene. This CDR3 has 14 amino acids. The CDR3 nucleotides are TGCACCAGCGGCCCCGCCCGGGACTACTACGAGCAGTACGTC. Protein product: CTSGPARDYYEQYV.

The table lists this clone with a few counts. V gene TRBV10-1 combines with J gene TRBJ1-1; no clear D gene. The CDR3 length is 13 residues. Trimming pared 6 bases from V and 0 bases from J, leaving 8 bases between. The V gene's germline CDR1 is WNHNN and CDR2 SYGVQD (reference sequence). DNA for the CDR3: TGCGCCAGCAGACGGGAGATGAACACTGAAGCTTTCTTT. It specifies CASRREMNTEAFF.

The rearrangement links TRBV2 to TRBJ2-3, with 11 nucleotides matching TRBD1. The junction had 6 bases not matched to a gene; V was cut back by 6 bases and J by 4 bases. The CDR3 totals 15 residues. Germline V gene data show CDR1 as SNHLY and CDR2 as FYNNEI. The CDR3 here is CASRSGQGAADTQYF. In DNA form, the CDR3 reads TGTGCCAGCAGAAGTGGACAGGGGGCAGCAGATACGCAGTATTTT.

This rearrangement joins TRBV7-9 to TRBJ2-7; maybe TRBD2 (5 bases). This CDR3 comprises 13 residues. Germline V CDR1 and CDR2: SEHNR, FQNEAQ (reference sequence). V was clipped by 3 bases and J by 11 bases, with 17 bases between them. CDR3 sequence reads: CASSFQWGAGEYF. The CDR3 nucleotides are TGTGCCAGCAGCTTCCAGTGGGGAGCCGGCGAGTACTTC.

The rearrangement links TRBV5-1 to TRBJ1-2; D is unclear. The length of the CDR3 is 12 residues. Trimming shortened V by 5 bases and J by 3 bases, and 8 bases separated the two germline ends. Germline V CDR1 and CDR2: SGHRS, YFSETQ. The CDR3 spells CASREADYGYTF. The CDR3 DNA is TGCGCCAGCAGAGAGGCAGACTATGGCTACACCTTC.

The V gene is TRBV7-9, the J gene TRBJ2-3; D gene uncertain. Germline V gene sequence: CDR1 SEHNR, CDR2 FQNEAQ (reference sequence). Trimming pared 4 bases from V and 5 bases from J, leaving 13 bases between. There are 14 residues in the CDR3. The CDR3 loop is CASSSPKQLDTQYF. CDR3 nucleotide sequence: TGTGCCAGCAGCTCCCCCAAACAGCTAGATACGCAGTATTTT.

This clone has more than one count but fewer than ten. The J gene is TRBJ1-6, the V gene TRBV11-2; TRBD1 matches at 8 bases. The germline V gene has CDR1 SGHAT and CDR2 FQNNGV. Trimming removed 5 bases from V and 8 bases from J; junction bases left unmatched: 14. CDR3 length: 17 amino acids. CDR3 DNA sequence: TGTGCCAGCAGCCGAACTGGTGGGACAGGATTTTATTCACCCCTCCACTTT. This sequence encodes CASSRTGGTGFYSPLHF.

The chain combines TRBV7-6 with TRBJ2-3; the D gene is possibly TRBD1 (5 bases). CDR1 and CDR2 from the germline V gene are SGHVS and FNYEAQ. V was clipped by 1 base and J by 1 base, with 12 bases between them. The CDR3 covers 16 residues. The CDR3, as DNA: TGTGCCAGCAGCTTAGACTCGGTAGGGGGCACAGATACGCAGTATTTT. Its protein product is CASSLDSVGGTDTQYF.

The V gene is TRBV11-2, the J gene TRBJ1-4; D remains ambiguous. The germline V gene encodes CDR1 SGHAT and CDR2 FQNNGV. Deletions cut 3 bases from V and 8 bases from J, with 22 bases between. The CDR3 is made up of 17 amino acids. The CDR3 DNA reads TGTGCCAGCAGCTTGTCTACCCAAAACCCAAGCAGGGAAAAACTGTTTTTT. Translating it yields CASSLSTQNPSREKLFF.

A remark on this clone: The sample holds other DNA sequences that translate to the same CDR3. J is TRBJ2-2 and V is TRBV4-1, with unresolved D. The V gene's germline CDR1 is MGHRA and CDR2 YSYEKL. The length of the CDR3 is 14 residues. The V end was cut by 1 base, the J end by 1 base, with 4 bases between. The CDR3: CASSQGRNTGELFF. CDR3 nucleotide sequence: TGCGCCAGCAGCCAAGGCAGGAACACCGGGGAGCTGTTTTTT.

The gene calls are TRBV5-1 and TRBJ1-2; TRBD1 matches at 10 bases. The CDR3 extends over 16 amino acids. CDR1 is SGHRS and CDR2 is YFSETQ in the germline V gene. The V gene end was trimmed by 4 bases and the J gene end by 2 bases; junction bases not matched to a gene: 8. The DNA of the CDR3 is TGCGCCAGCAGCCCTTGGCCGGGACAGGGGAACTATGGCTACACCTTC. It specifies CASSPWPGQGNYGYTF.

This clone was counted a single time. The CDR3 here is CSAKTSSYNEQFF. The CDR3 region has the DNA TGCAGCGCTAAAACTAGCTCCTACAATGAGCAGTTCTTC. The J gene is TRBJ2-1, the V gene TRBV29-1, with a possible D match to TRBD2 (5 bases). From germline, CDR1 is SQVTM and CDR2 ANQGSEA. With 7 bases removed from V and 0 bases from J, the gap between germline ends came to 10 bases. The CDR3 is made up of 13 amino acids.

V usage is TRBV7-2 and J usage is TRBJ2-3; 8 bases match TRBD2. There are 15 residues in the CDR3. V lost 5 bases to trimming and J lost 2 bases; unmatched junction nucleotides: 6. CDR1 is SGHTA and CDR2 is FQGNSA in the germline V gene. The CDR3 here is CASSTLAGFTDTQYF. The DNA for the CDR3 is TGTGCCAGCAGCACTTTAGCGGGGTTCACAGATACGCAGTATTTT.

The J gene is TRBJ1-3, the V gene TRBV19; 8 nucleotides line up with TRBD1. Germline trimming cut 4 bases from V and 4 bases from J; bases unmatched to any gene: 12. This CDR3 has 17 amino acids. CDR1 LNHDA and CDR2 SQIVND come from the germline V gene (reference sequence). The CDR3 protein is CASSTTRQGASGNTIYF. CDR3 nucleotide sequence: TGTGCCAGTAGTACCACGAGGCAGGGGGCATCGGGAAACACCATATATTTT.

The chain employs TRBV6-5 and TRBJ1-3; TRBD1 matches at 10 bases. V lost 2 bases and J lost 3; bases outside the gene matches: 4. The CDR3 covers 16 residues. CDR1 is MNHEY, CDR2 SVGAGI, per germline. CDR3 sequence reads: CASSYRQGAGGNTIYF. The CDR3 region has the DNA TGTGCCAGCAGTTACCGACAGGGGGCTGGTGGAAACACCATATATTTT.

The chain has TRBV4-1 and TRBJ1-6; D remains ambiguous. Trimming cost V 2 bases and J 0 bases, with 5 bases left between them. CDR1 is MGHRA and CDR2 is YSYEKL in the germline V gene. The CDR3 contains 15 residues. The CDR3 spells CASSQSSSYNSPLHF. CDR3 nucleotide sequence: TGCGCCAGCAGCCAATCTAGCTCCTATAATTCACCCCTCCACTTT.

The chain uses TRBV20-1 and TRBJ1-5; D may be TRBD1 (5 bases). The CDR3 spans 11 residues. CDR1 is DFQATT and CDR2 is SNEGSKA in the germline V gene (reference sequence). V shed 3 bases and J shed 11 bases, with 11 bases lying between them. In DNA, the CDR3 is TGCAGTGCTAGGTTCGGCAGGGCCCAGCATTTT. This encodes CSARFGRAQHF.

The genes are TRBV5-1 and TRBJ2-3; 8 nucleotides line up with TRBD1. CDR1 is SGHRS and CDR2 is YFSETQ in the germline V gene. The junction had 5 bases not matched to a gene; V was cut back by 0 bases and J by 5 bases. This CDR3 is 15 amino acids long. The DNA for the CDR3 is TGCGCCAGCAGCTTGGATGGCAGGGGGCGAGATACGCAGTATTTT. It encodes CASSLDGRGRDTQYF.

This chain links TRBV6-2 or TRBV6-3 with TRBJ2-7; no clear D gene. The CDR3 covers 17 residues. In germline, CDR1 is MNHEY, CDR2 SVGEGT. V shed 4 bases and J shed 3 bases, with 22 bases lying between them. The CDR3 DNA reads as TGTGCCAGCAGTTTTTGGGTTGCCTGTTTGGAGTTCTACGAGCAGTACGTC. As protein: CASSFWVACLEFYEQYV.

The genes are TRBV2 and TRBJ1-5, with D uncertain. The CDR3 has 13 amino acids. The germline V gene encodes CDR1 SNHLY and CDR2 FYNNEI. Trimming took 11 bases from V and 6 from J, leaving 17 bases between them. CDR3 in DNA: TGTGCCGGAAGACGGAGCACTGGTCAGCCCCAGCATTTT. Translation gives CAGRRSTGQPQHF.